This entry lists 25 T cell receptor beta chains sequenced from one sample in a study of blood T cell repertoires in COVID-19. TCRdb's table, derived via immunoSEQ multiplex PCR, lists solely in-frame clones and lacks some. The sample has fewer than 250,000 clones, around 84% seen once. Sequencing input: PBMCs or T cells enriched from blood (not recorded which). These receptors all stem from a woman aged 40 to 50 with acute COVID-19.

As DNA, the CDR3 is TGTGCCAGCAGCTTAAGTAGGACTAGCGGGGAAGTGGGGGAGCAGTTCTTC. Protein product: CASSLSRTSGEVGEQFF. The chain is built from TRBV7-3 and TRBJ2-1, with 12 bases that match TRBD2. V was clipped by 1 base and J by 10 bases; unmatched bases: 11. Per germline, CDR1 SGHTA and CDR2 FQGTGA. This CDR3 has 17 amino acids.

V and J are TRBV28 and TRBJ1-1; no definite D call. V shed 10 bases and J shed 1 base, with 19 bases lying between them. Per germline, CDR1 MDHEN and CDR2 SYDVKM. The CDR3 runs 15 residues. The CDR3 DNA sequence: TGTGCCATCAAAGGGCGGGGTCGTGGGAACACTGAAGCTTTCTTT. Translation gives CAIKGRGRGNTEAFF.

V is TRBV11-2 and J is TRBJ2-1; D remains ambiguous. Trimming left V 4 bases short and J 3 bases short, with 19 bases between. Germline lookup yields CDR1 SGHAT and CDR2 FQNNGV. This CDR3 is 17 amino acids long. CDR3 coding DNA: TGTGCCAGCAGCTCCCGACTCACACCGTCACGCTACAATGAGCAGTTCTTC. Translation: CASSSRLTPSRYNEQFF. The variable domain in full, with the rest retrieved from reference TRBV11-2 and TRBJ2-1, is EAGVAQSPRYKIIEKRQSVAFWCNPISGHATLYWYQQILGQGPKLLIQFQNNGVVDDSQLPKDRFSAERLKGVDSTLKIQPAKLEDSAVYLCASSSRLTPSRYNEQFFGPGTRLTVL.

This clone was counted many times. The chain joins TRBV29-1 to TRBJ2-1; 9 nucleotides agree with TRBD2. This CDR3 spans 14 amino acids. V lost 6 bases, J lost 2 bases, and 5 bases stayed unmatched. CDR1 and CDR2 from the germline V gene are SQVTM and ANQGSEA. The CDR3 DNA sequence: TGCAGCGTAAGACTAGCGGACACCTACAATGAGCAGTTCTTC. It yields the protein CSVRLADTYNEQFF.

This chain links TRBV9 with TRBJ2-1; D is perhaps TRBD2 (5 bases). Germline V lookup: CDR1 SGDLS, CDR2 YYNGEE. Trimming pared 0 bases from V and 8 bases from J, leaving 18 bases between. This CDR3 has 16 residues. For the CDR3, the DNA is TGTGCCAGCAGCGTAGGAGCCCTCCGTGCGGGCGATGAGCAGTTCTTC. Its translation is CASSVGALRAGDEQFF. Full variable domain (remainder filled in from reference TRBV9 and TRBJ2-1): DSGVTQTPKHLITATGQRVTLRCSPRSGDLSVYWYQQSLDQGLQFLIQYYNGEERAKGNILERFSAQQFPDLHSELNLSSLELGDSALYFCASSVGALRAGDEQFFGPGTRLTVL.

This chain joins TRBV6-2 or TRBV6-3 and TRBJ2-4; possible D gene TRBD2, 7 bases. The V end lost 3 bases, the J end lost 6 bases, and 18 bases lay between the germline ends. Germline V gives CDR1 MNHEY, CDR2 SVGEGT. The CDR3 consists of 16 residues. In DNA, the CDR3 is TGTGCCAGCAGTTATAGTGGAAGGGGGGAGGGAAACATTCAGTACTTC. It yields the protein CASSYSGRGEGNIQYF.

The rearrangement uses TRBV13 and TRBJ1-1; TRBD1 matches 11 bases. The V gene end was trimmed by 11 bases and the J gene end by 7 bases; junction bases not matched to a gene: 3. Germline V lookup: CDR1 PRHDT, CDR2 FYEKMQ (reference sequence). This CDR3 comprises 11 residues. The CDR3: CAFGTGGEAFF. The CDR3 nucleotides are TGTGCCTTCGGGACAGGGGGTGAAGCTTTCTTT.

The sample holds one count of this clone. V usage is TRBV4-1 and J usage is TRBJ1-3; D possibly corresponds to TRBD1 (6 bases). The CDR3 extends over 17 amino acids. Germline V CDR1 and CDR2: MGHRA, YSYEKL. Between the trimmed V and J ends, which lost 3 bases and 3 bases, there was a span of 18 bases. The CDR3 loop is CASSQGYSTGYGNTIYF. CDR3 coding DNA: TGCGCCAGCAGCCAGGGCTACAGTACAGGGTATGGAAACACCATATATTTT.

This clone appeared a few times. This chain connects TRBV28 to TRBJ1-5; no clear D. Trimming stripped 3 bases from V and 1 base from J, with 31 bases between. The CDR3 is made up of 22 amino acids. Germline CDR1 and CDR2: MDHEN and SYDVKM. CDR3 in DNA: TGTGCCAGCAGTTTTTTTTTCGTAGGGCGGGCCGTAGGTGTTGGGAGCAATCAGCCCCAGCATTTT. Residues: CASSFFFVGRAVGVGSNQPQHF.

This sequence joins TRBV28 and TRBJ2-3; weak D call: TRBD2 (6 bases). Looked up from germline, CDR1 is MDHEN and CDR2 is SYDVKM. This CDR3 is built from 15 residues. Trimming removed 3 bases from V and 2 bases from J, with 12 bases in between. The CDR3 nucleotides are TGTGCCAGCAGTTTCAGTAGCGGCCCCACAGATACGCAGTATTTT. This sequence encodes CASSFSSGPTDTQYF.

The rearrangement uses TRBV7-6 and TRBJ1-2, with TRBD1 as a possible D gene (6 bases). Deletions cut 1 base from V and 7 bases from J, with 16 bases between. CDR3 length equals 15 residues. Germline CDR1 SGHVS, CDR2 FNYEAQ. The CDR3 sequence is CASSLEGHLGVGYTF. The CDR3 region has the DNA TGTGCCAGCAGCTTAGAGGGACACCTGGGAGTTGGCTACACCTTC.

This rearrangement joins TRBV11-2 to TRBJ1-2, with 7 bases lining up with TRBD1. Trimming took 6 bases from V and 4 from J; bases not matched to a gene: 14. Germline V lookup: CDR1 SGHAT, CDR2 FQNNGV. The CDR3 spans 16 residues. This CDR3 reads CASRTLKNAGGYGYTF. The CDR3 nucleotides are TGTGCCAGCAGAACCCTTAAAAATGCAGGGGGCTATGGCTACACCTTC.

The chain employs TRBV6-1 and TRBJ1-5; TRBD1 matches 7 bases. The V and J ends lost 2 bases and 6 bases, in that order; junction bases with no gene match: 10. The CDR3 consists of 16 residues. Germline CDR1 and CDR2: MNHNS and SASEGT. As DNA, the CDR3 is TGTGCCAGCAGTGAAAGAGACAGGGTAAAGGGTCAGCCCCAGCATTTT. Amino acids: CASSERDRVKGQPQHF.

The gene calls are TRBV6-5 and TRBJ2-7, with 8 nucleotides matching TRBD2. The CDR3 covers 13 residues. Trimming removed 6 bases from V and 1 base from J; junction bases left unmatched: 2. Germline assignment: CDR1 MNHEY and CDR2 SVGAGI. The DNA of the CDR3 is TGTGCCAGCAGCCGGGGGGGGTCCTACGAGCAGTACTTC. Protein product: CASSRGGSYEQYF.

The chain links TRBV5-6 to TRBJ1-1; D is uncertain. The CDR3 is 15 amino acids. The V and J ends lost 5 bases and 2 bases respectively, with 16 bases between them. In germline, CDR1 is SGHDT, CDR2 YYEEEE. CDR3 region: CASRVGSPLNTEAFF. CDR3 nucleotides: TGTGCCAGCAGGGTGGGCTCACCGTTAAACACTGAAGCTTTCTTT.

Written as DNA, the CDR3 is TGTGCCAGCAGTTCCTGGGGGACTCAGGGCTATGGCTACACCTTC. It translates to CASSSWGTQGYGYTF. The chain employs TRBV27 and TRBJ1-2; D is possibly TRBD1 (5 bases). The CDR3 length is 15 residues. Deletions cut 4 bases from V and 4 bases from J, with 16 bases between. Germline V gene data show CDR1 as MNHEY and CDR2 as SMNVEV (reference sequence).

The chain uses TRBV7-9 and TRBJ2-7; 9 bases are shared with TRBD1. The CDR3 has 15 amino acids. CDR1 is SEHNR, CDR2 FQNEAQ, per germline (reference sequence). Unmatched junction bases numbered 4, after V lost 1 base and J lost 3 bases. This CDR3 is CASSLGRTGDYEQYF. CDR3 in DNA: TGTGCCAGCAGCTTAGGAAGGACAGGGGACTACGAGCAGTACTTC.

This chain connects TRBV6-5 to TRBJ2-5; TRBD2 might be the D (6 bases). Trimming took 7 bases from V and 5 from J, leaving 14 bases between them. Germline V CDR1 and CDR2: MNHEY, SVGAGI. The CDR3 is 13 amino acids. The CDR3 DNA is TGTGCCAGCAAATCACTAGCCTTGGAGACCCAGTACTTC. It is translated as CASKSLALETQYF.

This CDR3 is CASSMGGQFNNQPQHF. In nucleotides, the CDR3 is TGTGCCAGTAGTATGGGGGGACAGTTCAACAATCAGCCCCAGCATTTT. The chain recombines TRBV19 with TRBJ1-5; 7 nucleotides line up with TRBD1. CDR1 and CDR2 from the germline V gene are LNHDA and SQIVND (reference sequence). The V segment lost 3 bases and the J segment 3 bases; nucleotides outside the gene matches: 8. The CDR3 covers 16 residues.

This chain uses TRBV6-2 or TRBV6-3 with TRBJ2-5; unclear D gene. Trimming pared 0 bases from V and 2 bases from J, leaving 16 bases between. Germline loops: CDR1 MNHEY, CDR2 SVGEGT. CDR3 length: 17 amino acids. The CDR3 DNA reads TGTGCCAGCAGTTACTCCGTCTTTTCTTTACGGCAAGAGACCCAGTACTTC. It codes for CASSYSVFSLRQETQYF.

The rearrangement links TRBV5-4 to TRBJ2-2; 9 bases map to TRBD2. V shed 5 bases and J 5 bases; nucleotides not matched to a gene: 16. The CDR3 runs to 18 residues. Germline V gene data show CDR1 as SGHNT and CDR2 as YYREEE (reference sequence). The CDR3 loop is CASSLGRSGRSRTGELFF. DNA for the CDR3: TGTGCCAGCAGTCTCGGGCGTAGCGGGAGAAGTAGGACCGGGGAGCTGTTTTTT. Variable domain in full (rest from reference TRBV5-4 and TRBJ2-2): ETGVTQSPTHLIKTRGQQVTLRCSSQSGHNTVSWYQQALGQGPQFIFQYYREEENGRGNFPPRFSGLQFPNYSSELNVNALELDDSALYLCASSLGRSGRSRTGELFFGEGSRLTVL.

CDR3 bases: TGTGCCAGCAGCGCTACCGGGACAGGGCCCAATGAGCAGTTCTTC. Translated, it gives CASSATGTGPNEQFF. This chain uses TRBV9 with TRBJ2-1; 9 bases map to TRBD1. Germline CDR1 and CDR2: SGDLS and YYNGEE. V was pared by 3 bases and J by 6 bases, with 7 bases of the junction left unmatched. The CDR3 is 15 residues long.

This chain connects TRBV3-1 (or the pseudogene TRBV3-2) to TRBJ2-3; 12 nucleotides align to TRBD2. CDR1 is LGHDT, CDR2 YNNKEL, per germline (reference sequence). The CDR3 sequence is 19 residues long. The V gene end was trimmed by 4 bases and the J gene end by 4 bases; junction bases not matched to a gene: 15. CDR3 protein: CASSRRLAGVLSIADTQYF. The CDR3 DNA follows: TGTGCCAGCAGCCGAAGACTAGCGGGGGTTCTCTCGATTGCAGATACGCAGTATTTT.

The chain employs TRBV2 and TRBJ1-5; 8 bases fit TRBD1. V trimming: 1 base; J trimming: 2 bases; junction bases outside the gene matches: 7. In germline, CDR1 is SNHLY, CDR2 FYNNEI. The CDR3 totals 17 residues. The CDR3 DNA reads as TGTGCCAGCAGTGAAGGGACAGGGTATGGTGGCAATCAGCCCCAGCATTTT. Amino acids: CASSEGTGYGGNQPQHF.

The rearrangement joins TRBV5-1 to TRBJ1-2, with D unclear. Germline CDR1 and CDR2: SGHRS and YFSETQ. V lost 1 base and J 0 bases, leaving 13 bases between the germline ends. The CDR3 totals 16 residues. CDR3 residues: CASSLRLSASNYGYTF. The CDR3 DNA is TGCGCCAGCAGCTTGAGGCTAAGCGCTTCTAACTATGGCTACACCTTC.